The rows below give T cell receptor beta chains drawn from one sample of a study of T cells in Graves' hyperthyroidism and ophthalmopathy. TCRdb itself ran the multiplex PCR reads through MiXCR, one entry per CDR3 protein. The repertoire holds about 480,000 distinct CDR3 sequences, with around 24% as singletons. The specimen was blood. The receptor source for this set is a woman aged 30 to 39 with Graves' ophthalmopathy. CDR3s include the opening cysteine and the closing phenylalanine or tryptophan. The order of the fields is CDR3 DNA, CDR3 protein, D gene, J gene, clone size, V gene. A D gene is named only where the DNA matches it firmly. Only part of the rows carry a size: once, few, many, or a class if the clone is expanded.

TGTGCCAGCAGTTTAGCGGGGTACAATCAGCCCCAGCATTTT CASSLAGYNQPQHF - TRBJ1-5 many TRBV28
TGTGCCAGCAGTTACACGTCTGGGGGCGGAGATTCACCCCTCCACTTT CASSYTSGGGDSPLHF - TRBJ1-6 - TRBV11-2
TGTGCCAGTAGAGGTCAGGGGGCCTATGGCTACACCTTC CASRGQGAYGYTF TRBD1 TRBJ1-2 many TRBV6-2/TRBV6-3
TGCGCCAGCAGCCGGGAACACATCCCCCCCTCTGGGGCCAACGTCCTGACTTTC CASSREHIPPSGANVLTF - TRBJ2-6 - TRBV5-1
TGTGCCAGCAGTTTAGATAAGTCCCTCGGCGAGCAGTACTTC CASSLDKSLGEQYF - TRBJ2-7 many TRBV28
TGTGCCAGCAGTTTAGAATTCACCGGGGAGCTGTTTTTT CASSLEFTGELFF - TRBJ2-2 many TRBV6-5
TGTGCCAGCAGTGAAGCCGGGTCGGGCACTGAAGCTTTCTTT CASSEAGSGTEAFF - TRBJ1-1 - TRBV2
TGTGCCAGCTCAGGGGACCTCTCTGGGGCCAACGTCCTGACTTTC CASSGDLSGANVLTF - TRBJ2-6 - TRBV18
TGTGCCAGCAGCTTAACCTTACTAGCGGGGGGGACCACAGATACGCAGTATTTT CASSLTLLAGGTTDTQYF TRBD2 TRBJ2-3 - TRBV7-3
TGTGCCTGGAGTCGGGACAGGCCCTATGGCTACACCTTC CAWSRDRPYGYTF TRBD1 TRBJ1-2 many TRBV30
TGTGCCAGCATGAGGACAGGGCGGTCTGGAAACACCATATATTTT CASMRTGRSGNTIYF TRBD1 TRBJ1-3 - TRBV7-2
TGTGCCAGCAGCCCCCACACTGAAGCTTGCTTT CASSPHTEACF - TRBJ1-1 - TRBV9
TGTGCCAGCAGCCTCGGACCCGAGGGATATGGCTACACCTTC CASSLGPEGYGYTF - TRBJ1-2 - TRBV7-2
TGTGCCAGCAGGGGTTTCGAGCAGTACTTC CASRGFEQYF - TRBJ2-7 few TRBV2
TGTGCCATCAGTGAGTCCGGACAGGTTGACACTGAAGCTTTCTTT CAISESGQVDTEAFF TRBD1 TRBJ1-1 many TRBV10-3